Listed here are 24 T cell receptor beta chains from one sample, sequenced in a study of cytomegalovirus exposure and HLA in healthy donors (dated by TCRdb to 2016 to 2017). Libraries came from the immunoSEQ multiplex PCR assay. The multiplex PCR relied on a mix of 60 forward primers for TCR Vbeta segments and 13 reverse primers for TCR Jbeta segments. In TCRdb, the immuneACCESS table is reduced to in-frame sequences with V and J assigned. These tables do not hold every clone; where another copy was compared, an unresolved V gene accounts for under half, and the others remain unexplained. The sample's table covers about 100,000 clones. 5% to 6.5% of the sample goes to the ten largest clones. What was sequenced was PBMCs. The receptors were gathered from a girl between 10 and 17 years old in good health and CMV-seropositive.

The chain has TRBV5-4 and TRBJ1-6; D may be TRBD1 (5 bases). Looked up from germline, CDR1 is SGHNT and CDR2 is YYREEE (reference sequence). Trimming took 0 bases from V and 7 from J, leaving 8 bases between them. The length of the CDR3 is 14 residues. The CDR3 protein is CASSLGQKNSPLHF. CDR3 coding DNA: TGTGCCAGCAGCTTGGGACAGAAGAATTCACCCCTCCACTTT.

This chain joins TRBV5-5 and TRBJ1-1, with TRBD1 matching over 7 bases. Germline V CDR1 and CDR2: SGHKS, YYEKEE (reference sequence). J gave up 4 bases and V 3 bases, and 15 bases lay outside the gene matches. The CDR3 spans 17 residues. CDR3 sequence: CASSSAAGGIISTEAFF. Written as DNA, the CDR3 is TGTGCCAGCAGCTCGGCAGCAGGGGGTATAATAAGCACTGAAGCTTTCTTT. The entire variable domain, with the rest obtained from reference TRBV5-5 and TRBJ1-1, is as follows: DAGVTQSPTHLIKTRGQQVTLRCSPISGHKSVSWYQQVLGQGPQFIFQYYEKEERGRGNFPDRFSARQFPNYSSELNVNALLLGDSALYLCASSSAAGGIISTEAFFGQGTRLTVV.

This sequence joins TRBV7-2 and TRBJ2-3; D is unresolved. The CDR3 is 12 residues long. The V end was cut by 4 bases, the J end by 7 bases, with 9 bases between. CDR1 is SGHTA, CDR2 FQGNSA, per germline. This CDR3 is CASSSDINTQYF. CDR3 sequence (DNA): TGTGCCAGCAGCTCCGACATCAATACGCAGTATTTT. The complete variable domain, with remaining parts taken from reference TRBV7-2 and TRBJ2-3, reads GAGVSQSPSNKVTEKGKDVELRCDPISGHTALYWYRQSLGQGLEFLIYFQGNSAPDKSGLPSDRFSAERTGGSVSTLTIQRTQQEDSAVYLCASSSDINTQYFGPGTRLTVL.

The V and J genes are TRBV4-3 and TRBJ1-2; D is uncertain. CDR1 LGHNA and CDR2 YSLEER come from the germline V gene. The CDR3 is 14 amino acids. V was trimmed by 4 bases and J by 6 bases, leaving 15 bases between them. DNA of the CDR3: TGCGCCAGCAGCCCGGAGGTGGGGAGTAATGGCTACACCTTC. Translating gives CASSPEVGSNGYTF.

This chain joins TRBV6-5 and TRBJ1-2; D is possibly TRBD1 (6 bases). This CDR3 is 15 amino acids long. The germline V gene has CDR1 MNHEY and CDR2 SVGAGI. V lost 6 bases to trimming and J lost 5 bases, with 19 bases between them. CDR3: CASRHSTGPIYGYTF. The CDR3 coding sequence is TGTGCCAGCAGGCACTCGACAGGCCCAATATATGGCTACACCTTC.

The chain couples TRBV6-5 to TRBJ1-2, with 11 nucleotides matching TRBD1. The trim removed 8 bases at V and 8 bases at J, leaving 7 bases unmatched. The CDR3 contains 13 residues. Germline CDR1 is MNHEY and CDR2 is SVGAGI. The CDR3 DNA reads as TGTGCCAGCGGTGGACAGGGGGCGGCCGGCTACACCTTC. It encodes CASGGQGAAGYTF.

The V gene is TRBV7-6, the J gene TRBJ2-5; D may be TRBD1 (5 bases). The CDR3 sequence is 16 residues long. From germline, CDR1 is SGHVS and CDR2 FNYEAQ. Trimming cost V 5 bases and J 5 bases, with 21 bases left between them. CDR3 region: CASSQGVIPRDETQYF. The CDR3 DNA reads as TGTGCCAGCAGCCAAGGGGTGATTCCTAGGGATGAGACCCAGTACTTC.

J is TRBJ2-7 and V is TRBV29-1; possible D gene TRBD2, 5 bases. V was cut by 6 bases and J by 2 bases, with 20 bases left in between. This CDR3 region has 15 residues. Germline V lookup: CDR1 SQVTM, CDR2 ANQGSEA. The CDR3 protein is CSVTMQALGAYEQYF. CDR3 nucleotides: TGCAGCGTGACCATGCAGGCATTGGGAGCCTACGAGCAGTACTTC.

J is TRBJ2-2 and V is TRBV4-2; tentatively, D is TRBD1 (5 bases). This CDR3 is built from 14 residues. The germline CDR1 and CDR2 sequences are LGHNA and YNFKEQ. The ends were cut back, 1 base at V and 4 bases at J, with 7 bases in the middle. Here the CDR3 DNA reads TGTGCCAGCAGCCAAGGGGGCCCCACCGGGGAGCTGTTTTTT. Amino acid sequence: CASSQGGPTGELFF.

This chain links TRBV4-2 with TRBJ2-3, with TRBD2 matching 9 bases. Germline CDR1 reads LGHNA; CDR2 reads YNFKEQ. The CDR3 spans 16 residues. The ends lost 3 bases at V and 11 bases at J; junction bases unmatched: 15. Here the CDR3 DNA reads TGTGCCAGCAGCCAGAACGAGCGGGGGGCCCCCCGAGGGCAGTATTTT. This gives the protein CASSQNERGAPRGQYF.

This chain uses TRBV6-5 with TRBJ2-5, with 9 bases that match TRBD1. The J call may be wrong; the DNA end is better matched by TRBJ2-7. There are 12 residues in the CDR3. Germline CDR1 reads MNHEY; CDR2 reads SVGAGI. CDR3 coding DNA: TGTGCCAGCAGCCCGACAGGGGGCGAGCAGTACTTC. Amino acid sequence: CASSPTGGEQYF.

The CDR3 DNA is TGTGCCAGCAGCTTATTCCGTTCACCCCTCCACTTT. Its translation: CASSLFRSPLHF. This chain uses TRBV7-9 with TRBJ1-6; no clear D. The V gene's germline CDR1 is SEHNR and CDR2 FQNEAQ (reference sequence). The CDR3 extends over 12 amino acids. V was cut by 2 bases and J by 9 bases, with 5 bases left in between.

The genes are TRBV7-8 and TRBJ2-7; the D is unclear. Trimming cost V 5 bases and J 0 bases, with 14 bases left between them. Germline V gene data show CDR1 as SGHVS and CDR2 as FQNEAQ. The length of the CDR3 is 15 residues. The CDR3 sequence: CASSAYEAFSYEQYV. CDR3 nucleotides: TGTGCCAGCAGCGCATACGAGGCCTTCTCCTACGAGCAGTACGTC.

The genes are TRBV4-2 and TRBJ1-2; D call uncertain. The V end was cut by 2 bases, the J end by 5 bases, with 12 bases between. The CDR3 loop spans 14 amino acids. Germline-derived CDR1 and CDR2 are LGHNA and YNFKEQ. CDR3 DNA: TGTGCCAGCAGCCAACCTTCACAACGATATGGCTACACCTTC. Translating gives CASSQPSQRYGYTF.

The chain uses TRBV19 and TRBJ2-7; 9 bases map to TRBD2. Trimming at V came to 2 bases and at J to 3 bases, leaving 5 bases not matched to a gene. The CDR3 contains 15 residues. Germline loops: CDR1 LNHDA, CDR2 SQIVND (reference sequence). Written as DNA, the CDR3 is TGTGCCAGTAGTATACTGGCTAGCGGGGTCTACGAGCAGTACTTC. This encodes CASSILASGVYEQYF.

J is TRBJ1-2 and V is TRBV28; D possibly corresponds to TRBD1 (5 bases). V was clipped by 1 base and J by 8 bases, with 14 bases between them. From germline, CDR1 is MDHEN and CDR2 SYDVKM. The CDR3 runs to 14 residues. CDR3 residues: CASSLSSGTRGYTF. Here the CDR3 DNA reads TGTGCCAGCAGTTTATCCTCCGGGACTCGCGGCTACACCTTC.

The rearrangement uses TRBV27 and TRBJ2-3; 11 bases fit TRBD1. The CDR3 totals 15 residues. J gave up 3 bases and V 3 bases, and 2 bases lay outside the gene matches. The germline CDR1 and CDR2 sequences are MNHEY and SMNVEV (reference sequence). CDR3 protein: CASSLGQGVTDTQYF. The CDR3 DNA reads as TGTGCCAGCAGTTTGGGACAGGGGGTGACAGATACGCAGTATTTT.

This chain joins TRBV19 and TRBJ2-7, with D perhaps matching TRBD2 (6 bases). Per germline, CDR1 LNHDA and CDR2 SQIVND (reference sequence). V gave up 4 bases and J gave up 1 base, with 14 bases separating them. The CDR3 runs to 15 residues. The DNA for the CDR3 is TGTGCCAGTAGTACTCGGGGACTCCATTCCTACGAGCAGTACTTC. It specifies CASSTRGLHSYEQYF.

This rearrangement joins TRBV19 to TRBJ1-6; TRBD1 agrees at 10 bases. The CDR3 is 15 amino acids. Germline values: CDR1 LNHDA, CDR2 SQIVND (reference sequence). The junction had 9 bases not matched to a gene; V was cut back by 9 bases and J by 7 bases. The CDR3 nucleotides are TGTGCCAGCAATAGACAGGGGGCGGAAAATTCACCCCTCCACTTT. It codes for CASNRQGAENSPLHF.

The CDR3: CASSLLAGGEYQETQYF. In DNA, the CDR3 is TGTGCCAGCAGCTTACTAGCGGGGGGGGAGTACCAAGAGACCCAGTACTTC. The chain is built from TRBV7-6 and TRBJ2-5, with 12 bases identical to TRBD2. Unmatched junction bases numbered 4, after V lost 2 bases and J lost 0 bases. The CDR3 is 17 residues long. Germline V gene sequence: CDR1 SGHVS, CDR2 FNYEAQ.

V is TRBV19 and J is TRBJ2-1, with TRBD2 matching 8 bases. The V gene end was trimmed by 6 bases and the J gene end by 4 bases; junction bases not matched to a gene: 8. Germline V lookup: CDR1 LNHDA, CDR2 SQIVND (reference sequence). The CDR3 runs 15 residues. DNA of the CDR3: TGTGCCAGTAGCAATTCGGGGGGGCCTTACAATGAGCAGTTCTTC. It yields the protein CASSNSGGPYNEQFF. The whole variable domain, filled in from reference TRBV19 and TRBJ2-1, reads DGGITQSPKYLFRKEGQNVTLSCEQNLNHDAMYWYRQDPGQGLRLIYYSQIVNDFQKGDIAEGYSVSREKKESFPLTVTSAQKNPTAFYLCASSNSGGPYNEQFFGPGTRLTVL.

The CDR3 sequence is CASSLNPDGYYEQYV. The DNA of the CDR3 is TGTGCCAGCAGCCTAAACCCCGACGGATACTACGAGCAGTACGTC. V and J are TRBV7-2 and TRBJ2-7; D is ambiguous. V dropped 5 bases and J dropped 3 bases, with 17 bases sitting between them. The CDR3 loop spans 15 amino acids. Germline-derived CDR1 and CDR2 are SGHTA and FQGNSA.

The chain joins TRBV7-2 to TRBJ1-2; TRBD1 is a possible D gene (6 bases). V was shortened by 2 bases and J by 6 bases, with 13 bases between the two germline ends. Germline V gene data show CDR1 as SGHTA and CDR2 as FQGNSA. The CDR3 sequence is 14 residues long. CDR3 sequence reads: CASSLSQGFHGYTF. CDR3 in DNA: TGTGCCAGCAGCTTATCGCAGGGGTTCCATGGCTACACCTTC.

This chain uses TRBV5-1 with TRBJ1-1, with TRBD1 matching 10 bases. The CDR3 sequence is 18 residues long. V trimming: 1 base; J trimming: 1 base; junction bases outside the gene matches: 10. In germline, CDR1 is SGHRS, CDR2 YFSETQ. The CDR3 DNA follows: TGCGCCAGCAGCTTGAGTCTGCCGGGACAGGGGTGGAACACTGAAGCTTTCTTT. Translating it yields CASSLSLPGQGWNTEAFF.